This T cell receptor (beta chain) came from a study of human T cells and chemical hapten exposure. Whole-study context: In the sensitization step, 2% DPC was placed on approximately 2 cm by approximately 2 cm of upper inner arm skin. DPC (0.01%) was patch tested on the upper back and read at 6 days. Overall study findings and caveats: Counts of TCRs above 1 in 1000 frequency stayed unchanged with DPC sensitization.

Stated time point: pre-sensitization, week 0. Treatment specified: therapeutic diphenylcyclopropenone sensitization with weekly scalp DPC. The library tagged individual cDNA molecules with unique molecular identifiers. TCRdb used MiXCR to reprocess the RACE reads, holding one entry per CDR3 protein. The profile shows about 260,000 distinct CDR3 sequences, roughly 8.9% of them singletons. Germline loops: CDR1 MGHRA, CDR2 YSYEKL. V lost 6 bases, J lost 6 bases, and 15 bases lay in between. The CDR3 loop spans 14 amino acids. In the case of this clonotype: What it recognizes is unknown.

The sequence was obtained from a woman between 40 and 50 years old with alopecia areata. Some clones in this sample may be carry-over from other donors' samples. The sequencing used whole blood, collected in connection with sensitization to the hapten diphenylcyclopropenone (DPC). The chain is built from TRBV4-1 and TRBJ1-3; a weak D match, TRBD1 (5 bases). CDR3 sequence (DNA): TGCGCCAGCAGTCCGACAGCGCAAGAAAACACCATATATTTT. It encodes CASSPTAQENTIYF.